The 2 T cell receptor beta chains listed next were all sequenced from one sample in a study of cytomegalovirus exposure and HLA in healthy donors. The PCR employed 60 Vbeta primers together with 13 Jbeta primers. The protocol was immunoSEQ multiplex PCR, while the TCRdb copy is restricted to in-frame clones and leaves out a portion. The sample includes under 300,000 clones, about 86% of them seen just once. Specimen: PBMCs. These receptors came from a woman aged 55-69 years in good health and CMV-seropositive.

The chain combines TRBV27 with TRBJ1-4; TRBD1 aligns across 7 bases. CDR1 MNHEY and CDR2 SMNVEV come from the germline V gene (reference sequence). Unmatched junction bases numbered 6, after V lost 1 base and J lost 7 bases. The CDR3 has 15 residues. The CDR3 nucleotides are TGTGCCAGCAGTTTATTGAGACAGGGTGGTGAAAAACTGTTTTTT. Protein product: CASSLLRQGGEKLFF.

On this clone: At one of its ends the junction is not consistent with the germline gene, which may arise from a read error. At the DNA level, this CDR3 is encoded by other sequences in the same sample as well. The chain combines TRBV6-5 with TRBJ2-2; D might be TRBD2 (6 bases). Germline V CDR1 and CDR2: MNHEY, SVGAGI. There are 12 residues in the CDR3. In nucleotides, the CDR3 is TGTGCCAGCAGGGCCGGGTCCCGGGAGCTGTTCTTT. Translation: CASRAGSRELFF.